Listed below are T cell receptor beta chains from one sample, sequenced in a study of early T cells in non-severe SARS-CoV-2 infection. TCRdb reprocessed the 5' RACE reads via MiXCR and lists one record per CDR3 protein. The data contain some 40,000 distinct CDR3 sequences, roughly 5.4% of them singletons. The source material was whole blood, sampled at baseline. These receptors came from an adult who was a healthcare worker with PCR-confirmed SARS-CoV-2 infection or an uninfected control (not recorded which). Both conserved end residues are trimmed from each CDR3.

CDR3aa,v_gene,j_gene,len
ASSTGNYGYT,TRBV27,TRBJ1-2,10
ASSPQSPGPYNEQF,TRBV7-8,TRBJ2-1,14
AWSVEGSEKLF,TRBV30,TRBJ1-4,11
ASSLALGGTGELF,TRBV5-1,TRBJ2-2,13
ASSSTGTTYNEQF,TRBV7-9,TRBJ2-1,13
ASSMGETQY,TRBV19,TRBJ2-5,9
ASSRGAGTEAF,TRBV11-2,TRBJ1-1,11
ASSVEGRAPGNTIY,TRBV9,TRBJ1-3,14
ASSVHGGVSTDTQY,TRBV9,TRBJ2-3,14
ASSLGTAGTEQY,TRBV5-1,TRBJ2-7,12
ASSYSHSVYGYT,TRBV28,TRBJ1-2,12
ASSLATSGSHEQF,TRBV7-9,TRBJ2-1,13
SARGLAGEQF,TRBV20-1,TRBJ2-1,10
SARTERWGRDYGYT,TRBV20-1,TRBJ1-2,14
ASSPWTSGRSYNEQF,TRBV11-2,TRBJ2-1,15
ASSQDRQIIFNYGYT,TRBV4-3,TRBJ1-2,15
ASSLEGRDSGANVLT,TRBV11-2,TRBJ2-6,15
SAYRQGVSYEQY,TRBV20-1,TRBJ2-7,12
ASSQSVRSGGNRDTQY,TRBV4-1,TRBJ2-3,16
ASSLRGPHYQETQY,TRBV5-1,TRBJ2-5,14
ASSLIPGTGAQGYGYT,TRBV7-3,TRBJ1-2,16
SADYPIH,TRBV29-1,TRBJ2-5,7
SARRLTDTQY,TRBV20-1,TRBJ2-3,10
ASSLVPGGLETQY,TRBV11-2,TRBJ2-5,13
ASSSQIPGYT,TRBV13,TRBJ1-2,10
ASSYSWTGTPNYGYT,TRBV6-5,TRBJ1-2,15
ASSLDRPYEQY,TRBV28,TRBJ2-7,11
ASSQFGLGSPLH,TRBV4-3,TRBJ1-6,12
ASSLWGGGTYNEQF,TRBV28,TRBJ2-1,14
ATSDRTSGGNEQF,TRBV24-1,TRBJ2-1,13